This is a list of T cell receptor beta chains from one sample in a study of multiple sclerosis patients with progressive multifocal leukoencephalopathy. The method was immunoSEQ multiplex PCR; TCRdb's version includes in-frame clones alone and lacks a portion of them. The sample has tens of thousands of clones; approximately 85% are singletons. Here the sequenced sample was PBMCs, taken from a patient treated with natalizumab. These receptors originate from a woman aged 25-40 years with progressive multifocal leukoencephalopathy. Each CDR3 is given with its conserved first and last residue. Fields, in order: D gene, clone size, V gene, J gene, CDR3 protein, CDR3 DNA. A D gene is named only where the DNA matches it firmly. Size tells how often a clone was seen (once, few, many) or the class of an expanded clone, and some rows leave it out.

d_gene: TRBD1
abundance: -
v_gene: TRBV9
j_gene: TRBJ2-7
CDR3aa: CASSPHRGLVPF
CDR3nt: TGTGCCAGCAGCCCACATAGGGGGCTGGTCCCTTTC

d_gene: -
abundance: -
v_gene: TRBV5-1
j_gene: TRBJ2-1
CDR3aa: CASSPDGYNEQFF
CDR3nt: TGCGCCAGCAGCCCGGACGGTTACAATGAGCAGTTCTTC

d_gene: TRBD1
abundance: few
v_gene: TRBV5-1
j_gene: TRBJ2-1
CDR3aa: CASSIQGGNYNEQFF
CDR3nt: TGCGCCAGCAGCATACAGGGGGGAAACTACAATGAGCAGTTCTTC

d_gene: TRBD1
abundance: -
v_gene: TRBV28
j_gene: TRBJ2-2
CDR3aa: CASREQGINTGELFF
CDR3nt: TGTGCCAGCAGGGAACAGGGGATTAACACCGGGGAGCTGTTTTTT

d_gene: -
abundance: few
v_gene: TRBV7-9
j_gene: TRBJ2-1
CDR3aa: CASSLLRPGLDYNEQFF
CDR3nt: TGTGCCAGCAGCCTACTAAGACCGGGACTTGACTACAATGAGCAGTTCTTC

d_gene: TRBD1
abundance: -
v_gene: TRBV29-1
j_gene: TRBJ2-7
CDR3aa: CSVLGRTGGGYEQYF
CDR3nt: TGCAGCGTATTGGGTCGGACAGGGGGCGGCTACGAGCAGTACTTC

d_gene: -
abundance: -
v_gene: TRBV4-3
j_gene: TRBJ2-5
CDR3aa: CASSIRAQETQYF
CDR3nt: TGCGCCAGCAGCATCCGGGCTCAAGAGACCCAGTACTTC

d_gene: TRBD1
abundance: -
v_gene: TRBV19
j_gene: TRBJ2-7
CDR3aa: CVSSRTGVYEQYF
CDR3nt: TGTGTCAGTAGTCGAACAGGGGTGTACGAGCAGTACTTC

d_gene: TRBD1
abundance: -
v_gene: TRBV29-1
j_gene: TRBJ1-5
CDR3aa: CSVSDREGEAQHF
CDR3nt: TGCAGCGTTTCTGACAGGGAGGGCGAGGCCCAGCATTTT

d_gene: -
abundance: -
v_gene: TRBV6-6
j_gene: TRBJ2-1
CDR3aa: CASSYSRTYNEQFF
CDR3nt: TGTGCCAGCAGTTACTCGAGGACATACAATGAGCAGTTCTTC

d_gene: -
abundance: -
v_gene: TRBV15
j_gene: TRBJ1-5
CDR3aa: CATSAGQNSNQPQHF
CDR3nt: TGTGCCACCAGCGCAGGACAGAATAGCAATCAGCCCCAGCATTTT

d_gene: -
abundance: once
v_gene: TRBV6-1
j_gene: TRBJ2-7
CDR3aa: CASSAADHTYEQYF
CDR3nt: TGTGCCAGCAGTGCCGCAGACCACACCTACGAGCAGTACTTC

d_gene: TRBD1
abundance: -
v_gene: TRBV28
j_gene: TRBJ1-2
CDR3aa: CATLPGTVLYGYTF
CDR3nt: TGCGCCACCCTACCCGGGACAGTACTCTATGGCTACACCTTC

d_gene: TRBD1
abundance: -
v_gene: TRBV7-9
j_gene: TRBJ2-2
CDR3aa: CASSSWTGDFTGELFF
CDR3nt: TGTGCCAGCAGCTCCTGGACAGGGGACTTCACCGGGGAGCTGTTTTTT

d_gene: TRBD1
abundance: -
v_gene: TRBV19
j_gene: TRBJ1-2
CDR3aa: CASSLDRNYGYTF
CDR3nt: TGTGCCAGTAGTCTGGACAGGAACTATGGCTACACCTTC

d_gene: -
abundance: -
v_gene: TRBV19
j_gene: TRBJ2-7
CDR3aa: CASTPGDSYEQYF
CDR3nt: TGTGCCAGTACCCCCGGAGATTCCTACGAGCAGTACTTC

d_gene: TRBD1
abundance: -
v_gene: TRBV6-1
j_gene: TRBJ1-1
CDR3aa: CASSDPDRPHEAFF
CDR3nt: TGTGCCAGCAGTGACCCGGACAGGCCTCACGAAGCTTTCTTT

d_gene: -
abundance: -
v_gene: TRBV30
j_gene: TRBJ1-2
CDR3aa: CAWSPPGRRSNYGYTF
CDR3nt: TGTGCCTGGAGTCCCCCGGGGCGTCGATCTAACTATGGCTACACCTTC

d_gene: -
abundance: -
v_gene: TRBV7-2
j_gene: TRBJ2-1
CDR3aa: CASSLVDRILRNEQFF
CDR3nt: TGTGCCAGCAGCTTAGTCGACAGGATTTTGAGGAATGAGCAGTTCTTC

d_gene: TRBD2
abundance: once
v_gene: TRBV28
j_gene: TRBJ2-7
CDR3aa: CASSLSPGGYEQYF
CDR3nt: TGTGCCAGCAGTTTATCCCCGGGAGGTTACGAGCAGTACTTC

d_gene: -
abundance: once
v_gene: TRBV13
j_gene: TRBJ1-3
CDR3aa: CASSSYFPGTQGSGNTIYF
CDR3nt: TGTGCCAGCAGCTCCTACTTTCCCGGGACTCAGGGCTCTGGAAACACCATATATTTT

d_gene: -
abundance: -
v_gene: TRBV5-1
j_gene: TRBJ2-3
CDR3aa: CASSLGGSPDTQYF
CDR3nt: TGCGCCAGCAGCTTGGGTGGTAGCCCAGATACGCAGTATTTT

d_gene: -
abundance: -
v_gene: TRBV5-4
j_gene: TRBJ2-7
CDR3aa: CASSVDSYEQYF
CDR3nt: TGTGCCAGCAGCGTGGACAGCTACGAGCAGTACTTC

d_gene: -
abundance: -
v_gene: TRBV2
j_gene: TRBJ1-5
CDR3aa: CASSATATQPQHF
CDR3nt: TGTGCCAGCAGTGCCACAGCAACTCAGCCCCAGCATTTT

d_gene: -
abundance: once
v_gene: TRBV11-2
j_gene: TRBJ2-7
CDR3aa: CASSLVGQSYEQYF
CDR3nt: TGTGCCAGCAGCTTAGTTGGGCAGTCCTACGAGCAGTACTTC

d_gene: TRBD1
abundance: few
v_gene: TRBV27
j_gene: TRBJ2-7
CDR3aa: CASSRGQGRSYEQYF
CDR3nt: TGTGCCAGCAGTCGTGGACAGGGACGGTCCTACGAGCAGTACTTC

d_gene: -
abundance: -
v_gene: TRBV7-9
j_gene: TRBJ1-5
CDR3aa: CASSFGVAGTDHNQPQHF
CDR3nt: TGTGCCAGCAGCTTTGGAGTTGCCGGGACTGACCACAATCAGCCCCAGCATTTT

d_gene: -
abundance: -
v_gene: TRBV29-1
j_gene: TRBJ1-2
CDR3aa: CSVGERDLTYGYTF
CDR3nt: TGCAGCGTTGGTGAGAGGGACCTTACCTATGGCTACACCTTC

d_gene: -
abundance: -
v_gene: TRBV18
j_gene: TRBJ2-3
CDR3aa: CASLRGRDTQYF
CDR3nt: TGTGCCAGCTTACGAGGAAGGGATACGCAGTATTTT

d_gene: -
abundance: once
v_gene: TRBV19
j_gene: TRBJ1-1
CDR3aa: CASSMTGANTEAFF
CDR3nt: TGTGCCAGTAGTATGACAGGCGCGAACACTGAAGCTTTCTTT

d_gene: TRBD2
abundance: -
v_gene: TRBV18
j_gene: TRBJ2-3
CDR3aa: CASSSGTGGDTQYF
CDR3nt: TGTGCCAGCTCGTCCGGGACGGGGGGAGATACGCAGTATTTT

d_gene: -
abundance: few
v_gene: TRBV25-1
j_gene: TRBJ2-4
CDR3aa: CASSTGHWGIQYF
CDR3nt: TGTGCCAGCAGTACGGGACATTGGGGCATTCAGTACTTC

d_gene: -
abundance: once
v_gene: TRBV30
j_gene: TRBJ1-5
CDR3aa: CAWSESGNQPQHF
CDR3nt: TGTGCCTGGAGTGAGTCGGGCAATCAGCCCCAGCATTTT

d_gene: -
abundance: -
v_gene: TRBV6-1
j_gene: TRBJ2-7
CDR3aa: CASSEGATAVYEQYF
CDR3nt: TGTGCCAGCAGTGAAGGGGCCACAGCGGTTTACGAGCAGTACTTC

d_gene: -
abundance: -
v_gene: TRBV4-1
j_gene: TRBJ2-5
CDR3aa: CASSQYGQEEETQYF
CDR3nt: TGCGCCAGCAGCCAGTATGGGCAAGAAGAAGAGACCCAGTACTTC

d_gene: TRBD2
abundance: once
v_gene: TRBV5-4
j_gene: TRBJ2-3
CDR3aa: CASSTTSGKIDTQYF
CDR3nt: TGTGCCAGCAGCACGACTAGCGGGAAGATAGATACGCAGTATTTT

d_gene: -
abundance: -
v_gene: TRBV19
j_gene: TRBJ2-2
CDR3aa: CASSIPGTLNTGELFF
CDR3nt: TGTGCCAGTAGTATTCCCGGGACTCTCAACACCGGGGAGCTGTTTTTT

d_gene: -
abundance: -
v_gene: TRBV15
j_gene: TRBJ1-6
CDR3aa: CATSRDAQGRNSPLHF
CDR3nt: TGTGCCACCAGCAGAGATGCTCAGGGGCGGAATTCACCCCTCCACTTT

d_gene: -
abundance: -
v_gene: TRBV6-1
j_gene: TRBJ1-2
CDR3aa: CASTTQWGDYGYTF
CDR3nt: TGTGCCAGCACCACTCAATGGGGGGATTATGGCTACACCTTC

d_gene: -
abundance: -
v_gene: TRBV2
j_gene: TRBJ1-4
CDR3aa: CASSMKQLNEKLFF
CDR3nt: TGTGCCAGCAGTATGAAACAGCTTAATGAAAAGCTGTTTTTT

d_gene: TRBD1
abundance: -
v_gene: TRBV11-2
j_gene: TRBJ2-7
CDR3aa: CASSLGQGLHEQYF
CDR3nt: TGTGCCAGCAGCTTGGGACAGGGTTTGCACGAGCAGTACTTC

d_gene: -
abundance: -
v_gene: TRBV9
j_gene: TRBJ2-3
CDR3aa: CASSVVSTDTQYF
CDR3nt: TGTGCCAGCAGCGTAGTCAGCACAGATACGCAGTATTTT

d_gene: -
abundance: -
v_gene: TRBV15
j_gene: TRBJ2-7
CDR3aa: CATSREATYEQYF
CDR3nt: TGTGCCACCAGCAGAGAGGCAACCTACGAGCAGTACTTC

d_gene: -
abundance: once
v_gene: TRBV5-1
j_gene: TRBJ1-1
CDR3aa: CASSLTGNTEAFF
CDR3nt: TGCGCCAGCAGCTTAACAGGGAACACTGAAGCTTTCTTT

d_gene: -
abundance: -
v_gene: TRBV4-3
j_gene: TRBJ2-1
CDR3aa: CASSQEVRGHPRFF
CDR3nt: TGCGCCAGCAGCCAAGAGGTCCGGGGCCATCCTCGGTTCTTC

d_gene: -
abundance: -
v_gene: TRBV21-1
j_gene: TRBJ1-1
CDR3aa: CASSIGPRDTEAFF
CDR3nt: TGTGCCAGCAGCATTGGTCCTAGGGACACTGAAGCTTTCTTT

d_gene: -
abundance: -
v_gene: TRBV4-2
j_gene: TRBJ2-7
CDR3aa: CASSQEPRGLSYEQYF
CDR3nt: TGTGCCAGCAGCCAAGAACCTAGAGGTTTGAGCTACGAGCAGTACTTC

d_gene: TRBD1
abundance: -
v_gene: TRBV19
j_gene: TRBJ2-1
CDR3aa: CASSIARGINEQFF
CDR3nt: TGTGCCAGTAGTATAGCCAGGGGGATCAATGAGCAGTTCTTC

d_gene: -
abundance: once
v_gene: TRBV5-1
j_gene: TRBJ2-2
CDR3aa: CASSLSRGPRTGELFF
CDR3nt: TGCGCCAGCAGCTTGTCTCGGGGGCCTCGGACCGGGGAGCTGTTTTTT

d_gene: -
abundance: few
v_gene: TRBV2
j_gene: TRBJ2-5
CDR3aa: CAGEGGGETQYF
CDR3nt: TGTGCCGGGGAGGGGGGCGGAGAGACCCAGTACTTC

d_gene: -
abundance: -
v_gene: TRBV2
j_gene: TRBJ2-5
CDR3aa: CASGRTIQETQYF
CDR3nt: TGTGCCAGCGGGAGGACTATCCAAGAGACCCAGTACTTC

d_gene: -
abundance: few
v_gene: TRBV6-5
j_gene: TRBJ1-5
CDR3aa: CASSPSGDQPQHF
CDR3nt: TGTGCCAGCAGTCCTTCGGGGGATCAGCCCCAGCATTTT

d_gene: -
abundance: -
v_gene: TRBV7-9
j_gene: TRBJ2-5
CDR3aa: CASSWSSGQETQYF
CDR3nt: TGTGCCAGCAGCTGGAGTAGCGGCCAAGAGACCCAGTACTTC

d_gene: -
abundance: -
v_gene: TRBV7-9
j_gene: TRBJ1-2
CDR3aa: CASSPGPGGYGYTF
CDR3nt: TGTGCCAGCAGCCCCGGTCCCGGCGGCTATGGCTACACCTTC